This record covers a single T cell receptor (beta chain). Antigen: not known. Germline loops: CDR1 MNHEY, CDR2 SMNVEV (reference sequence). The CDR3 contains 14 residues. Trimming took 6 bases from V and 8 from J, leaving 16 bases between them. The data stem from a study of OX40 agonist ivuxolimab in advanced cancers. Background on the study: Ivuxolimab is a fully human IgG2 antibody that activates OX40 (CD134). Every 2 weeks, patients received ivuxolimab intravenously, dosed at 0.01 to 10 mg/kg.

The repertoire was sequenced with immunoSEQ multiplex PCR; TCRdb's copy has only in-frame clones and lacks some. The sample consists of around 70,000 clones, about 88% of them appearing once. General study findings and limits: Among T cells, CD8+ cells averaged more expanded clones than CD4+ cells.

The sample consisted of CD4+ or CD8+ T cells sorted from blood, taken in a trial of the OX40 agonist ivuxolimab. This clonotype was sampled from an adult with an advanced solid tumor such as melanoma, head and neck, liver or kidney cancer. The chain uses TRBV27 and TRBJ1-4; possible D gene TRBD1, 6 bases. As DNA, the CDR3 is TGTGCCAGCAGAGTAAGAGGGGGAGGAGAAAAACTGTTTTTT. Amino acids: CASRVRGGGEKLFF. The whole variable domain, remainder taken from reference TRBV27 and TRBJ1-4, is EAQVTQNPRYLITVTGKKLTVTCSQNMNHEYMSWYRQDPGLGLRQIYYSMNVEVTDKGDVPEGYKVSRKEKRNFPLILESPSPNQTSLYFCASRVRGGGEKLFFGSGTQLSVL.